These 2 T cell receptor beta chains were all obtained from the same sample, sequenced in a study of blood T cell repertoires in COVID-19. Here immunoSEQ multiplex PCR was the method, and the copy in TCRdb shows in-frame clones only, minus some. In the table there are some 300,000 clones, 70% to 90% of which are singletons. The sample taken for sequencing was peripheral blood. The source is a woman aged 50 to 60 with COVID-19, enrolled during active disease.

This sequence joins TRBV7-2 and TRBJ1-2; TRBD1 aligns across 8 bases. CDR1 and CDR2 (germline): SGHTA, FQGNSA. The CDR3 extends over 14 amino acids. V shed 3 bases, J shed 7 bases, and the junction held 7 bases outside the gene matches. CDR3 coding DNA: TGTGCCAGCAGCTTCGGACAGGGCGGTGGTGGCTACACCTTC. Translation: CASSFGQGGGGYTF.

V gene TRBV3-1 (or the pseudogene TRBV3-2) combines with J gene TRBJ2-7; D is possibly TRBD1 (5 bases). The ends were cut back, 1 base at V and 2 bases at J, with 9 bases in the middle. This CDR3 is built from 14 residues. Per the germline V gene, CDR1 is LGHDT and CDR2 is YNNKEL (reference sequence). The CDR3 DNA reads TGTGCCAGCAGCCAAGTTGGGGCTACCTACGAGCAGTACTTC. It encodes CASSQVGATYEQYF.